The rows below give T cell receptor beta chains drawn from one sample of a study of response to subunit inactivated influenza vaccine. TCRdb recomputed calls from the RT-PCR reads with MiXCR, one row per CDR3 protein. The sample carries around 760,000 distinct CDR3 sequences, 11% to 15% recorded once. This specimen consisted of PBMCs from blood, obtained 14 days before vaccination. The receptors derive from a man between 50 and 59 years old who received an inactivated influenza vaccine. The CDR3 runs from the conserved cysteine through the conserved F or W. A D gene is named only where the DNA matches it firmly. Clone size is given for some rows only: seen once, a few or many times, or a class if the clone is expanded.

j_call d_call v_call clone_size cdr3_aa cdr3_nt
TRBJ2-6 TRBD1 TRBV12-3/TRBV12-4 few CASSPRTGRISGANVLTF TGTGCCAGCAGTCCAAGGACAGGGAGGATATCTGGGGCCAACGTCCTGACTTTC
TRBJ2-1 TRBD2 TRBV7-2 few CASSVGLAGVAEQFF TGTGCCAGCAGCGTGGGACTAGCGGGAGTAGCTGAGCAGTTCTTC
TRBJ1-2 . TRBV5-1 few CASSLADPRNYGYTF TGCGCCAGCAGCTTGGCGGATCCTCGGAACTATGGCTACACCTTC
TRBJ2-3 . TRBV7-2 few CASSLGLARTTDTQYF TGTGCCAGCAGCTTAGGCCTAGCAAGAACTACAGATACGCAGTATTTT
TRBJ2-2 . TRBV6-1 many CASSERADTGELFF TGTGCCAGCAGTGAAAGGGCAGACACCGGGGAGCTGTTTTTT
TRBJ1-5 . TRBV6-1 . CASRRRQLHNQPQHF TGTGCCAGCAGGAGGAGACAACTCCACAATCAGCCCCAGCATTTT
TRBJ2-5 TRBD2 TRBV7-8 . CASSLEGGGALQETQYF TGTGCCAGCAGCTTAGAGGGCGGGGGGGCCCTACAAGAGACCCAGTACTTC
TRBJ2-1 . TRBV12-3/TRBV12-4 few CASRDPQGQPVSSYNEQFF TGTGCCAGCAGAGATCCTCAGGGACAACCGGTTAGCTCCTACAATGAGCAGTTCTTC
TRBJ2-1 TRBD2 TRBV20-1 many CSARVVGTSGSGQFF TGCAGTGCTAGAGTGGTTGGGACTAGCGGGAGTGGGCAGTTCTTC
TRBJ2-3 TRBD2 TRBV5-1 few CASSLVLAGGSDTQYF TGCGCCAGCAGCTTGGTGTTAGCGGGAGGGTCAGATACGCAGTATTTT
TRBJ2-1 TRBD2 TRBV7-2 . CASSGTGLAFYEQFF TGTGCCAGCAGCGGGACGGGACTAGCCTTCTATGAGCAGTTCTTC
TRBJ1-5 . TRBV7-7 few CASSLATGPGNQPQHF TGTGCCAGCAGCTTAGCTACGGGGCCGGGCAATCAGCCCCAGCATTTT
TRBJ1-4 . TRBV20-1 . CSARDVTLTNEKLFF TGCAGTGCTAGAGATGTGACCCTAACTAATGAAAAACTGTTTTTT
TRBJ2-6 . TRBV6-1 . CASSQMKSSGANVLTF TGTGCCAGCAGCCAAATGAAGAGCTCTGGGGCCAACGTCCTGACTTTC
TRBJ2-5 . TRBV9 few CASSAGTATQETQYF TGTGCCAGCAGCGCTGGGACCGCAACCCAAGAGACCCAGTACTTC
TRBJ2-5 . TRBV10-3 . CAISGGRSKLETQYF TGTGCCATCAGTGGTGGACGCTCTAAATTAGAGACCCAGTACTTC
TRBJ2-7 . TRBV3-1 few CASSQELGAGEQYF TGTGCCAGCAGCCAAGAGTTAGGGGCCGGGGAGCAGTACTTC
TRBJ2-5 TRBD1 TRBV12-3/TRBV12-4 . CASSSDRGHETQYF TGTGCCAGCAGTTCGGACAGGGGGCATGAGACCCAGTACTTC
TRBJ1-1 TRBD1 TRBV18 many CASSPRQGNTEAFF TGTGCCAGTAGTCCTCGACAGGGGAACACTGAAGCTTTCTTT
TRBJ1-3 . TRBV6-1 few CASSETALTGVWISGNTIYF TGTGCCAGCAGTGAAACCGCTTTGACAGGAGTTTGGATCTCTGGAAACACCATATATTTT
TRBJ1-5 TRBD1 TRBV20-1 many CSARQGSNQPQHF TGCAGTGCTCGACAGGGCTCCAATCAGCCCCAGCATTTT
TRBJ1-2 . TRBV19 . CASSAYGTSYGYTF TGTGCCAGTAGTGCGTACGGGACAAGCTATGGCTACACCTTC
TRBJ2-5 . TRBV11-2 . CASSLSPGDQETQYF TGTGCCAGCAGCTTAAGTCCCGGGGATCAAGAGACCCAGTACTTC
TRBJ1-1 . TRBV7-9 few CASSLFGSTTSEAFF TGTGCCAGCAGCTTATTTGGCAGTACTACTTCTGAAGCTTTCTTT
TRBJ1-3 . TRBV6-1 . CASSALTPLAGNTIYF TGTGCCAGCAGTGCCCTTACCCCTCTGGCTGGAAACACCATATATTTT
TRBJ2-4 . TRBV14 many CASSQDLVAIQYF TGTGCCAGCAGCCAAGACTTGGTAGCCATTCAGTACTTC
TRBJ2-7 TRBD1 TRBV6-5 few CASSYSDRGSSYEQYF TGTGCCAGCAGTTACTCCGACAGGGGGTCCTCCTACGAGCAGTACTTC
TRBJ2-1 TRBD2 TRBV6-2/TRBV6-3 few CASRWEGLRDNEQFF TGTGCCAGCAGATGGGAGGGCCTCCGGGACAATGAGCAGTTCTTC
TRBJ1-6 TRBD1 TRBV10-2 few CASSESNRGYNSPLHF TGCGCCAGCAGTGAGTCGAACAGGGGTTATAATTCACCCCTCCACTTT
TRBJ2-1 TRBD2 TRBV30 . CAWSVNSGGGEQFF TGTGCCTGGAGTGTAAACTCAGGCGGGGGTGAGCAGTTCTTC
TRBJ2-1 . TRBV7-9 . CASSPVGGNSYNEQFF TGTGCCAGCAGCCCAGTGGGGGGAAACTCCTACAATGAGCAGTTCTTC
TRBJ2-1 . TRBV7-2 few CASRRTPDNEQFF TGTGCCAGCAGGCGGACCCCCGACAATGAGCAGTTCTTC
TRBJ2-2 . TRBV23-1 . CASSQSPYITGELFF TGCGCCAGCAGTCAATCGCCGTACATCACCGGGGAGCTGTTTTTT